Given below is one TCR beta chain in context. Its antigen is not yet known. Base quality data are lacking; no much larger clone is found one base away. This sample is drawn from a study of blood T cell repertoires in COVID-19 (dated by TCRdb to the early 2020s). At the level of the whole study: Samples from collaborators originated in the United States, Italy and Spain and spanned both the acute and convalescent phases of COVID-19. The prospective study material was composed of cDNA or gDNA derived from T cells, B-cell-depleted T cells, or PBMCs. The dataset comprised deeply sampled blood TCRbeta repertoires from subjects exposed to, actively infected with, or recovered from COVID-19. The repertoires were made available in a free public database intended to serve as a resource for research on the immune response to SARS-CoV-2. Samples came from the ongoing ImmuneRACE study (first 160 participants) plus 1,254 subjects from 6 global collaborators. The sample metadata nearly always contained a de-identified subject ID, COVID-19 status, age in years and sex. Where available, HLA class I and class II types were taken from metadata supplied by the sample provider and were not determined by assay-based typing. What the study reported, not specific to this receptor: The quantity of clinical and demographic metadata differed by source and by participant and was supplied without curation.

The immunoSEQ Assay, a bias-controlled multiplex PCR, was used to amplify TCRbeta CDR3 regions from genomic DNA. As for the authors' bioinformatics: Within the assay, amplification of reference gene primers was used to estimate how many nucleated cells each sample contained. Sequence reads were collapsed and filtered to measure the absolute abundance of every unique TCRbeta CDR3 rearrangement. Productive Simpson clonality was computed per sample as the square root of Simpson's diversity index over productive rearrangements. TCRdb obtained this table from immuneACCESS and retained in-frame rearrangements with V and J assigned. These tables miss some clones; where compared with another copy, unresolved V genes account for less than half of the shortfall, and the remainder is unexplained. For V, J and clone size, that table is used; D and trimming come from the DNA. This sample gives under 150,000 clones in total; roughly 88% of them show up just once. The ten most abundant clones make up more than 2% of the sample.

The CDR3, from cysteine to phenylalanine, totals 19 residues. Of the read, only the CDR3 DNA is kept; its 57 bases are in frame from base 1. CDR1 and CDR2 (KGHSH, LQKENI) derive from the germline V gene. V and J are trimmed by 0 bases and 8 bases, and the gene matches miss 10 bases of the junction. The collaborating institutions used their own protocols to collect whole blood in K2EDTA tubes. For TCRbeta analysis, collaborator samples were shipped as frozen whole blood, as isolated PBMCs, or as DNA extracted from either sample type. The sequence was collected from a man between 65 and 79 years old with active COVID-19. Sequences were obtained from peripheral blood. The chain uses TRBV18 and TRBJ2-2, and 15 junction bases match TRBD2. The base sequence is TGTGCCAGCTCACCACCGGGACTAGCGGGAGGCTCACATTCTGGGGAGCTGTTTTTT. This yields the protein CASSPPGLAGGSHSGELFF.